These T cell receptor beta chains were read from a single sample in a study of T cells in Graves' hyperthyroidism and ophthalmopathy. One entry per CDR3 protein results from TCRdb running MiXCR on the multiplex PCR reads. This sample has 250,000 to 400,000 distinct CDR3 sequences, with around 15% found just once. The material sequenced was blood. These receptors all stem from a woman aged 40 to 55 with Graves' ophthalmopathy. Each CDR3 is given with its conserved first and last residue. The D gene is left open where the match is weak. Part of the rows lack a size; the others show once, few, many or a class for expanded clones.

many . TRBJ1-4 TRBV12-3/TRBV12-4 TGTGCCAGCAGCCCACCGGGTACGTCTAATGAAAAACTGTTTTTT CASSPPGTSNEKLFF
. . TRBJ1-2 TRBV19 TGTGCCAGTAGTATTCACAAATTGAGCTATGGCTACACCTTC CASSIHKLSYGYTF
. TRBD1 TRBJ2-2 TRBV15 TGTGCCACCAACCCCCGGGACAGGGAGAACACCGGGGAGCTGTTTTTT CATNPRDRENTGELFF
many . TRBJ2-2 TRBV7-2 TGTGCCAGCAGCAAACGGACTACCCCCGGGGAGCTGTTTTTT CASSKRTTPGELFF
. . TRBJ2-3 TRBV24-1 TGTGCCACCAGTGACCTGGACTCCTTGCGGGGTACGCAGTATTTT CATSDLDSLRGTQYF
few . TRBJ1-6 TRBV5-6 TGTGCCAGCAGCTTCGATTCGGGAGGGGGTGGTAATTCACCCCTCCACTTT CASSFDSGGGGNSPLHF
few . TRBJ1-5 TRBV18 TGTGCCAGCTCACCACTTTCAGGGAACAATCAGCCCCAGCATTTT CASSPLSGNNQPQHF
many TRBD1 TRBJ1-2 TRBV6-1 TGTGCCAGCAGGGACAGGGGGAACTATGGCTACACCTTC CASRDRGNYGYTF
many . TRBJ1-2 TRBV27 TGTGCCAGCAGTTTTGGATTCAACTATGGCTACACCTTC CASSFGFNYGYTF
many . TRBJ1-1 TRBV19 TGTGCCAGTAGTGTCGGGACCACTGAAGCTTTCTTT CASSVGTTEAFF
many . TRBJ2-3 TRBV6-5 TGTGCCAGCAGTTTAGGCATTCCCACAGATACGCAGTATTTT CASSLGIPTDTQYF
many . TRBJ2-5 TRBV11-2 TGTGCCAGCCTCAGGGGTCAGACCCAGTACTTC CASLRGQTQYF
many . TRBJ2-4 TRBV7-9 TGTGCCAGCAGTCACGCCTCGAACGTCGGAAACATTCAGTACTTC CASSHASNVGNIQYF
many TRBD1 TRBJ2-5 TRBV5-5 TGTGCCAGCAGCCTCAACCTACAGGGGGCCCCCCAAGAGACCCAGTACTTC CASSLNLQGAPQETQYF
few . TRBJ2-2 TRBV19 TGTGCCAGTAGTATTGAGACAACATACACCGGGGAGCTGTTTTTT CASSIETTYTGELFF
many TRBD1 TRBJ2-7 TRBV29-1 TGCAGCGTTGATAAGGGGACAGGGGGGAACGAGCAGTACTTC CSVDKGTGGNEQYF
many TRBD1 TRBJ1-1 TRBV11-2 TGTGCCAGCAGCTTAATGGGACAGGGGGCCCTAGAAGCTTTCTTT CASSLMGQGALEAFF
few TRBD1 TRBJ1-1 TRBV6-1 TGTGCCACCAACAGGGGTAGGGCGGCTGAAGCTTTCTTT CATNRGRAAEAFF
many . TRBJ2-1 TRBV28 TGTGCCAGCAGTTTAGTCGGTCTCTCCTACAATGAGCAGTTCTTC CASSLVGLSYNEQFF
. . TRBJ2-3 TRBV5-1 TGCGCCAGCAGCTTGGCCGACGGAGATACGCAGTATTTT CASSLADGDTQYF
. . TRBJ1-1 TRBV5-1 TGCGCCAGCAGCTTGGACGGCGCTTATGAAGCTTTCTTT CASSLDGAYEAFF
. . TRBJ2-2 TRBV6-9 TGTGCCAGCGGTTCTGGTCCCGGCACCGGGGAGCTGTTTTTT CASGSGPGTGELFF
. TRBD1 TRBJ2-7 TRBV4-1 TGCGCCAGCAGCCGCCGAGTCCAGGGGGAAACCTACGAGCAGTACTTC CASSRRVQGETYEQYF
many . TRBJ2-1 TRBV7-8 TGTGCCAGCAGCTTTAATGTAGCAAGCTCCTACAATGAGCAGTTCTTC CASSFNVASSYNEQFF
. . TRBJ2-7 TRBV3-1 TGTGCCAGCAGCCAACGGGCAGCCGAGCAGTACTTC CASSQRAAEQYF
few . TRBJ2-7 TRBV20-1 TGCAGTGCTAGAACACCATTCAGCTCCTACGAGCAGTACTTC CSARTPFSSYEQYF